The 10 T cell receptor beta chains listed next were all sequenced from one sample in a study of T cells after yellow fever vaccination. Each CDR3 protein is one row after TCRdb ran MiXCR on the 5' RACE reads. The sample has 500,000 to 650,000 distinct CDR3 sequences, around an eighth seen once. The sample here was PBMCs, taken on the day of the yellow fever booster vaccination. Receptors originate from a man younger than 45 who received the YFV17D yellow fever vaccine.

This clonotype was seen a few times. The rearrangement joins TRBV30 to TRBJ2-6, with D hard to call. This CDR3 is 15 amino acids long. V was shortened by 0 bases and J by 0 bases, with 6 bases between the two germline ends. Germline V gene data show CDR1 as GTSNPN and CDR2 as SVGIG (reference sequence). DNA for the CDR3: TGTGCCTGGAGTGTTGGGTTCTCTGGGGCCAACGTCCTGACTTTC. It yields the protein CAWSVGFSGANVLTF. The variable domain in full, completed from reference TRBV30 and TRBJ2-6, reads SQTIHQWPATLVQPVGSPLSLECTVEGTSNPNLYWYRQAAGRGLQLLFYSVGIGQISSEVPQNLSASRPQDRQFILSSKKLLLSDSGFYLCAWSVGFSGANVLTFGAGSRLTVL.

The rearrangement uses TRBV12-5 and TRBJ2-7; weak D call: TRBD2 (5 bases). With 4 bases removed from V and 1 base from J, the gap between germline ends came to 8 bases. The CDR3 runs 13 residues. CDR1 and CDR2 (germline): LGHNT, FRNRAP. The CDR3 loop is CASGSRGSYEQYF. In DNA form, the CDR3 reads TGTGCTAGTGGTTCACGGGGATCCTACGAGCAGTACTTC.

The genes are TRBV20-1 and TRBJ2-1, with 9 positions matching TRBD2. The length of the CDR3 is 14 residues. V shed 3 bases, J shed 7 bases, and the junction held 7 bases outside the gene matches. The germline gives CDR1 DFQATT, CDR2 SNEGSKA (reference sequence). The CDR3 here is CSASLAGVQNEQFF. The CDR3 nucleotides are TGCAGTGCTAGTTTAGCGGGAGTCCAAAATGAGCAGTTCTTC.

This clonotype was recorded a few times. This chain connects TRBV5-4 to TRBJ1-2, with D perhaps matching TRBD1 (5 bases). CDR3 size: 14 residues. V was shortened by 0 bases and J by 8 bases, with 14 bases between the two germline ends. Looked up from germline, CDR1 is SGHNT and CDR2 is YYREEE (reference sequence). In DNA, the CDR3 is TGTGCCAGCAGCTTGGGCAGGGAAGGGGTCGGCTACACCTTC. Translation: CASSLGREGVGYTF.

The chain links TRBV5-4 to TRBJ2-3, with 8 nucleotides matching TRBD2. Trimming at V came to 6 bases and at J to 3 bases, leaving 9 bases not matched to a gene. Germline-derived CDR1 and CDR2 are SGHNT and YYREEE (reference sequence). This CDR3 has 15 residues. The CDR3 DNA reads as TGTGCCAGCACGGGGGGGGGCCGAAGAACAGATACGCAGTATTTT. Amino acids: CASTGGGRRTDTQYF.

This chain uses TRBV10-3 with TRBJ2-1; D is undetermined. This CDR3 contains 12 residues. Per germline, CDR1 ENHRY and CDR2 SYGVKD. The ends were cut back, 10 bases at V and 7 bases at J, with 14 bases in the middle. CDR3 protein: CATESMGNEQFF. The CDR3 nucleotides are TGTGCCACCGAAAGTATGGGTAATGAGCAGTTCTTC.

This clonotype was seen only a few times. The rearrangement joins TRBV3-1 to TRBJ2-3; D is unclear. V gave up 3 bases and J gave up 4 bases, with 5 bases separating them. CDR3 length: 12 amino acids. CDR1 and CDR2 (germline): LGHDT, YNNKEL (reference sequence). CDR3 in amino acids: CASSHLSDTQYF. For the CDR3, the DNA is TGTGCCAGCAGCCATCTGTCAGATACGCAGTATTTT.

The chain uses TRBV20-1 and TRBJ2-1; tentative D call: TRBD2 (6 bases). Per the germline V gene, CDR1 is DFQATT and CDR2 is SNEGSKA (reference sequence). The ends were cut back, 6 bases at V and 5 bases at J, with 17 bases in the middle. The CDR3 runs 14 residues. The DNA of the CDR3 is TGCAGTGCAACCCCGGGAGACGTCAACAATGAGCAGTTCTTC. This encodes CSATPGDVNNEQFF.

There are a few counts of this clonotype. V and J are TRBV29-1 and TRBJ2-7; weak D call: TRBD1 (7 bases). This CDR3 comprises 14 residues. The germline gives CDR1 SQVTM, CDR2 ANQGSEA. Trimming cost V 4 bases and J 1 base, with 14 bases left between them. The CDR3 nucleotides read TGCAGCGTTGGCGGGGACAGTTTTTCCTACGAGCAGTACTTC. Its translation is CSVGGDSFSYEQYF.

The chain recombines TRBV14 with TRBJ1-1; no reliable D call. Trimming stripped 1 base from V and 1 base from J, with 10 bases between. The CDR3 is 15 residues long. Germline CDR1 SGHDN, CDR2 FVKESK. The CDR3 sequence: CASSQVRAGNTEAFF. CDR3 coding DNA: TGTGCCAGCAGCCAAGTCCGCGCGGGGAACACTGAAGCTTTCTTT.